These 12 T cell receptor beta chains were all obtained from the same sample, sequenced in a study of T cell changes during pregnancy in multiple sclerosis. Libraries were prepared by immunoSEQ multiplex PCR; TCRdb keeps only in-frame clonotypes and omits some of them. Here the sample spans tens of thousands of clones, roughly 91% being singletons. This material consisted of peripheral blood, taken in the first trimester of pregnancy. All receptors derive from a female donor with multiple sclerosis, enrolled in a pregnancy study.

Concerning this clone itself: Other DNA sequences in this specimen translate into the identical CDR3. This chain connects TRBV6-1 to TRBJ1-2; D is possibly TRBD1 (6 bases). Germline V gene lookup returns CDR1 MNHNS and CDR2 SASEGT. CDR3 length: 14 residues. V was pared by 6 bases and J by 4 bases, with 15 bases between. The CDR3 bases are TGTGCCAGCAGCCCAGGACAGATGATCTATGGCTACACCTTC. Its protein is CASSPGQMIYGYTF.

The chain combines TRBV11-2 with TRBJ2-7; TRBD1 agrees at 8 bases. Per germline, CDR1 SGHAT and CDR2 FQNNGV. After removal of 4 bases from V and 3 bases from J, the junction contained 8 bases not matched to a gene. The CDR3 covers 15 residues. This chain's CDR3 is CASSSRQGKNYEQYF. The CDR3 DNA is TGTGCCAGCAGCTCCCGACAGGGGAAGAACTACGAGCAGTACTTC.

V is TRBV7-6 and J is TRBJ1-4; 7 bases match TRBD1. The J segment lost 5 bases and the V segment lost 5 bases, leaving 8 bases of the junction unmatched. This CDR3 region has 15 residues. Germline CDR1 and CDR2: SGHVS and FNYEAQ. CDR3 sequence (DNA): TGTGCCAGCAGCCTGGGACAGCTCTCGAATGAAAAACTGTTTTTT. As protein: CASSLGQLSNEKLFF.

The chain recombines TRBV29-1 with TRBJ2-5; 8 bases map to TRBD2. CDR3 length: 12 amino acids. V was clipped by 4 bases and J by 5 bases; unmatched bases: 3. The germline CDR1 and CDR2 sequences are SQVTM and ANQGSEA. This CDR3 reads CSVAGGTETQYF. The CDR3 DNA reads TGCAGCGTTGCGGGGGGGACGGAGACCCAGTACTTC. Together with reference TRBV29-1 and TRBJ2-5, the CDR3 gives the full variable domain: SAVISQKPSRDICQRGTSLTIQCQVDSQVTMMFWYRQQPGQSLTLIATANQGSEATYESGFVIDKFPISRPNLTFSTLTVSNMSPEDSSIYLCSVAGGTETQYFGPGTRLLVL.

This clone was found once. The chain has TRBV25-1 and TRBJ1-5; TRBD1 aligns across 11 bases. The V gene end was trimmed by 6 bases and the J gene end by 4 bases; junction bases not matched to a gene: 5. Per the germline V gene, CDR1 is MGHDK and CDR2 is SYGVNS. The CDR3 is 15 residues long. The CDR3 nucleotides are TGTGCCAGCAGCGCGGGACAGGGGGAAAATCAGCCCCAGCATTTT. This translates into CASSAGQGENQPQHF.

The chain's CDR3 is CASRESGTGGFYEQYF. The CDR3 DNA is TGTGCCAGCAGGGAATCCGGGACAGGGGGCTTTTACGAGCAGTACTTC. The genes are TRBV6-1 and TRBJ2-7; 12 bases map to TRBD1. Trimming took 6 bases from V and 4 from J; bases not matched to a gene: 10. The CDR3 spans 16 residues. From germline, CDR1 is MNHNS and CDR2 SASEGT.

This sequence joins TRBV28 and TRBJ1-4, with D perhaps matching TRBD1 (6 bases). This CDR3 comprises 14 residues. V was pared by 3 bases and J by 8 bases, with 13 bases between. Germline V lookup: CDR1 MDHEN, CDR2 SYDVKM. In nucleotides, the CDR3 is TGTGCCAGCAGTTTCAGGGGCGAGGGGGAAAAACTGTTTTTT. Translated: CASSFRGEGEKLFF.

The chain recombines TRBV7-6 with TRBJ2-7; 7 nucleotides agree with TRBD1. J was trimmed by 0 bases and V by 5 bases; bases with no gene match: 7. Germline CDR1 and CDR2: SGHVS and FNYEAQ. The CDR3 is 15 amino acids. The CDR3 nucleotides are TGTGCCAGCAGCATCGAGGGGGCCATCTCCTACGAGCAGTACTTC. Translated, it gives CASSIEGAISYEQYF.

The chain combines TRBV18 with TRBJ2-1, with 9 bases fitting TRBD2. Trimming removed 2 bases from V and 6 bases from J; junction bases left unmatched: 11. This CDR3 has 17 amino acids. Per the germline V gene, CDR1 is KGHSH and CDR2 is LQKENI. CDR3 region: CASSPFRSGRLGNEQFF. The CDR3 coding sequence is TGTGCCAGCTCACCATTCCGTAGCGGGAGATTGGGCAATGAGCAGTTCTTC. The entire variable domain, with the rest obtained from reference TRBV18 and TRBJ2-1, is as follows: NAGVMQNPRHLVRRRGQEARLRCSPMKGHSHVYWYRQLPEEGLKFMVYLQKENIIDESGMPKERFSAEFPKEGPSILRIQQVVRGDSAAYFCASSPFRSGRLGNEQFFGPGTRLTVL.

The J gene is TRBJ1-1, the V gene TRBV7-2; D is perhaps TRBD1 (5 bases). The germline V and J ends were trimmed by 6 bases and 1 base, with 9 bases remaining between them. This CDR3 is 13 amino acids long. Germline V gene lookup returns CDR1 SGHTA and CDR2 FQGNSA. The CDR3 nucleotides read TGTGCCAGCAGTCGACAGACGAACACTGAAGCTTTCTTT. Translation gives CASSRQTNTEAFF.

The chain couples TRBV14 to TRBJ1-1, with 7 bases identical to TRBD1. The CDR3 has 15 amino acids. CDR1 and CDR2 from the germline V gene are SGHDN and FVKESK. V lost 1 base, J lost 0 bases, and 2 bases stayed unmatched. CDR3 amino acids: CASSQAGQLNTEAFF. The CDR3 bases are TGTGCCAGCAGCCAAGCGGGACAGCTGAACACTGAAGCTTTCTTT.

This chain joins TRBV5-8 and TRBJ2-7, with D perhaps matching TRBD2 (5 bases). Germline V gene sequence: CDR1 SGHTS, CDR2 YDEGEE. The V end was cut by 1 base, the J end by 5 bases, with 10 bases between. The CDR3 spans 13 residues. CDR3 DNA: TGTGCCAGCAGCTTGCGTACGCGGGACGAGCAGTACTTC. Its translation is CASSLRTRDEQYF.